This T cell receptor beta chain was captured by sequencing in a study of blood T cell repertoires in COVID-19. On the study more broadly: Sources were T cells, B-cell-depleted T cells, or PBMCs; the material itself was cDNA or gDNA.

Data came from immunoSEQ multiplex PCR; TCRdb stores just in-frame clones and leaves some out. The table lists some 200,000 clones, approximately 87% of them singletons. J gave up 8 bases and V 4 bases, and 8 bases lay outside the gene matches. The CDR3 sequence is 16 residues long. Germline lookup yields CDR1 PRHDT and CDR2 FYEKMQ (reference sequence). The chain combines TRBV13 with TRBJ2-1, with 13 bases fitting TRBD2. The TCR was taken from a woman under 30 who had recovered from COVID-19. The sequenced sample was peripheral blood. The CDR3 is CASSSRTSGSIYEQFF. In DNA, the CDR3 is TGTGCCAGCAGCTCTAGGACTAGCGGGAGTATCTATGAGCAGTTCTTC.